This T cell receptor (beta chain) was sequenced for a study of OX40 agonist ivuxolimab in advanced cancers. Study background: Partial responses were achieved by three patients, one with hepatocellular carcinoma and two with cutaneous melanoma. Study outcomes and limitations: Antigen specificity was not determined for the expanded peripheral T cells.

Measured with immunoSEQ multiplex PCR; TCRdb has only the in-frame clones, and not every one. There are over 25,000 clones in the sample; roughly 85% occur only once, and less than 50% lies in the top ten. The CDR3 has 13 residues. In germline, CDR1 is MNHEY, CDR2 SMNVEV (reference sequence). The ends were cut back, 5 bases at V and 0 bases at J, with 5 bases in the middle. This clone was seen more than once but under ten times. Antigen: not known. Other DNA sequences from this sample encode an identical CDR3 as well. The sample here was CD4+ or CD8+ T cells sorted from blood, taken in a trial of the OX40 agonist ivuxolimab. The sequence was collected from an adult with an advanced solid tumor such as melanoma, head and neck, liver or kidney cancer. This chain uses TRBV27 with TRBJ1-5; D is unclear. The CDR3 bases are TGTGCCAGCAGTCTCCTTAGCAATCAGCCCCAGCATTTT. Residues: CASSLLSNQPQHF.